The table lists the clone carrying this TCR beta chain with a count of one. The antigen is undetermined. The data belong to a study of T cell responses to AZD1222 COVID-19 vaccine. Study conclusions and caveats: Among vaccine-associated CD4 TCRs, coverage spanned spike, with dominance at 160-218 and 743-854. Among spike-specific TCRs, nearly half reportedly target unmutated variant regions.

Only in-frame clones appear in the TCRdb table, and some are missing; sequencing was by immunoSEQ multiplex PCR. The top ten hold about 3.3% of the sample, which has around 150,000 clones, around 90% seen once. V shed 0 bases and J shed 5 bases, with 13 bases lying between them. The CDR3 has 15 amino acids. Per germline, CDR1 MNHEY and CDR2 SMNVEV (reference sequence). The chain joins TRBV27 to TRBJ2-5; D tentatively reads TRBD1 or TRBD2 (6 bases each). This TCR derives from an adult who received the AZD1222 COVID-19 vaccine. This specimen was peripheral blood, taken 28 days after the second AZD1222 dose. The CDR3 protein is CASSLSIGGGETQYF. In DNA, the CDR3 is TGTGCCAGCAGTTTATCAATCGGGGGCGGGGAGACCCAGTACTTC.